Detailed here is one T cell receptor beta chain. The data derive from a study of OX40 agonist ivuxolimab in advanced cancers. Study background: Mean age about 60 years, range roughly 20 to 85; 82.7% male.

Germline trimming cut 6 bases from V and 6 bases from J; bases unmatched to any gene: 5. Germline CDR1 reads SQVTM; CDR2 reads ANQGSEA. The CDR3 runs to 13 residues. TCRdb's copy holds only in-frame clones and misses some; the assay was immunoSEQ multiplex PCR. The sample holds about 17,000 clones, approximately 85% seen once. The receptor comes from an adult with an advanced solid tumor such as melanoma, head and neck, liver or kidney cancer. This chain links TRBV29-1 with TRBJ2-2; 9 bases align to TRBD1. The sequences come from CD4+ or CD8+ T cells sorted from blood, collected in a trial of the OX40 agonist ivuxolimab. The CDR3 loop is CSVARTGAGELFF. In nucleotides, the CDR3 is TGCAGCGTCGCCCGGACAGGGGCCGGGGAGCTGTTTTTT.